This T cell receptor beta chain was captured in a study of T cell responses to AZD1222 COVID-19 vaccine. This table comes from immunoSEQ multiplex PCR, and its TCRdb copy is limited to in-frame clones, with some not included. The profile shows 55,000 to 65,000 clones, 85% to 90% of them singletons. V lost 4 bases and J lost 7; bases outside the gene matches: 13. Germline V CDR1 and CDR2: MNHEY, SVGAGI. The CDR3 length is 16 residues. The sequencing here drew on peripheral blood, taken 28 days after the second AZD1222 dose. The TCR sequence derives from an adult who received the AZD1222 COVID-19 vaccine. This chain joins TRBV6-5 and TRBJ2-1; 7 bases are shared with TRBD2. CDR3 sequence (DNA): TGTGCCAGCAGTTCCCCAGCGGGGAGGGCGAGGAATGAGCAGTTCTTC. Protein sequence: CASSSPAGRARNEQFF.